This TCR beta chain was identified during a study of T cell repertoires in cytomegalovirus infection (dated by TCRdb to between 2017 and 2020). Regarding the complete study: The peptide stimulations were aimed at well-studied HLA-B-restricted epitopes as well as recently identified HLA-C-restricted CMV epitopes, whose presentation resists viral immunomodulation. Donor HLA type was relevant to the analysis, as public TCR beta signatures indicated carriage of CMV infection together with the matching HLA type. Results and caveats for the whole study, not just this receptor: The ex vivo response was dominated by HLA-C-restricted CMV-specific TCR beta clonotypes, which also provided the single most frequent clonotype in two of eight donors. Cumulative frequency of public TCR beta family members discriminated carriers of CMV infection plus the relevant HLA type in this cohort and an independent approximately 360-donor cohort.

This clonotype has just a few counts. Its specific antigen is unknown. There are no base qualities to consult, and no much larger clone falls within one base. The instrument given in TCRdb is Illumina HiSeq 1500. TCRdb redid the processing of the public reads, applying fastp at Q25 and MiXCR, and retained in-frame beta chains. Rows with a matching CDR3 protein are joined into one entry that keeps the most common DNA and genes. The sample records roughly 920,000 distinct CDR3 sequences, less than 40% of which are singletons. The ten largest clonotypes hold about an eighth of the sample. Sample treatment or condition, as interpreted from the label and publication: in vitro stimulation with specific CMV peptide epitopes to enrich CMV-specific T cells. V and J lose 2 bases and 0 bases, and a span of 22 bases separates them. CDR1 and CDR2 are read off the germline V gene as SGHVS and FNYEAQ. From the cysteine through the phenylalanine, the CDR3 covers 19 amino acids. Only the CDR3 part of the read is kept: 57 bases, read in frame from the first base.

This specimen was cultured CD8+ T cells from PBMCs, taken from culture after CMV antigen stimulation. This sequence uses TRBV7-6 and TRBJ1-2, with the D gene call left open. This sequence originates from a human donor in good health (CMV status not recorded). Some clones in this sample may be carry-over from other donors' samples. CDR3 sequence: CASSLSPRDTISPNYGYTF. The DNA is TGTGCCAGCAGCTTATCCCCCCGGGATACTATTTCCCCTAACTATGGCTACACCTTC.